This entry lists 10 T cell receptor beta chains sequenced from one sample in a study of technical replicates of blood from a few donors (dated by TCRdb to about 2017). The library relied on the immunoSEQ multiplex PCR assay. What TCRdb holds here is the immuneACCESS table cut down to in-frame rearrangements. Part of the clones is not present; checked against another copy, under half of the missing clones reflect an unresolved V gene, and the others are unexplained. The sample yields more than 65,000 clones; 96% were counted once. Roughly 0.35% of the sample rests with the top ten. Sequencing was done on a sample of T cells isolated from PBMCs. These receptors came from a human donor in good health.

The CDR3 region has the DNA TGTGCCAGCAGGCCACCGGGACAGGGAAGGGCTGGCTACACCTTC. Amino acids: CASRPPGQGRAGYTF. The chain recombines TRBV6-5 with TRBJ1-2; the match to TRBD1 covers 9 bases. Unmatched junction bases numbered 12, after V lost 6 bases and J lost 7 bases. The CDR3 has 15 residues. Germline V gives CDR1 MNHEY, CDR2 SVGAGI.

The rearrangement uses TRBV5-4 and TRBJ1-3; D may be TRBD1 (5 bases). The CDR3 length is 14 residues. Looked up from germline, CDR1 is SGHNT and CDR2 is YYREEE (reference sequence). Trimming shortened V by 4 bases and J by 0 bases, and 8 bases separated the two germline ends. In nucleotides, the CDR3 is TGTGCCAGCAGCATGACAGCCTCTGGAAACACCATATATTTT. Translating gives CASSMTASGNTIYF.

The rearrangement joins TRBV4-3 to TRBJ2-2; TRBD1 matches 7 bases. The germline gives CDR1 LGHNA, CDR2 YSLEER. V was clipped by 4 bases and J by 2 bases; unmatched bases: 4. The CDR3 runs 15 residues. The CDR3 loop is CASSLDRENTGELFF. CDR3 DNA: TGCGCCAGCAGCCTTGACAGGGAAAACACCGGGGAGCTGTTTTTT.

The chain uses TRBV5-4 and TRBJ1-1, with D hard to call. V lost 4 bases to trimming and J lost 0 bases, with 4 bases between them. Germline-derived CDR1 and CDR2 are SGHNT and YYREEE (reference sequence). This CDR3 region has 12 residues. Here the CDR3 DNA reads TGTGCCAGCAGCCTTATGAACACTGAAGCTTTCTTT. Translating gives CASSLMNTEAFF.

This clone appeared once. The rearrangement joins TRBV29-1 to TRBJ1-1; D perhaps matches TRBD1 (6 bases). CDR1 and CDR2 from the germline V gene are SQVTM and ANQGSEA. This CDR3 is built from 12 residues. Trimming took 5 bases from V and 3 from J, leaving 10 bases between them. Here the CDR3 DNA reads TGCAGCGTTAAAGGGACATACACTGAAGCTTTCTTT. This sequence encodes CSVKGTYTEAFF. Supplemented by reference TRBV29-1 and TRBJ1-1, the full variable domain reads SAVISQKPSRDICQRGTSLTIQCQVDSQVTMMFWYRQQPGQSLTLIATANQGSEATYESGFVIDKFPISRPNLTFSTLTVSNMSPEDSSIYLCSVKGTYTEAFFGQGTRLTVV.

The chain employs TRBV7-9 and TRBJ2-7; D ambiguous. Germline values: CDR1 SEHNR, CDR2 FQNEAQ (reference sequence). V gave up 7 bases and J gave up 0 bases, with 10 bases separating them. The length of the CDR3 is 13 residues. The CDR3 coding sequence is TGTGCCAGCATCTCGGTAAGCTCCTACGAGCAGTACTTC. Its translation is CASISVSSYEQYF.

The rearrangement joins TRBV11-2 to TRBJ2-7; tentative D call: TRBD1 (5 bases). Per the germline V gene, CDR1 is SGHAT and CDR2 is FQNNGV. The V end lost 1 base, the J end lost 3 bases, and 10 bases lay between the germline ends. The CDR3 consists of 14 residues. The DNA for the CDR3 is TGTGCCAGCAGCTTAGTAGGGGTGTTCTACGAGCAGTACTTC. This sequence encodes CASSLVGVFYEQYF.

The rearrangement links TRBV19 to TRBJ2-5, with 7 bases identical to TRBD1. V lost 3 bases to trimming and J lost 4 bases; unmatched junction nucleotides: 5. This CDR3 has 14 residues. Germline values: CDR1 LNHDA, CDR2 SQIVND (reference sequence). The CDR3 DNA reads as TGTGCCAGTAGTATTGTTCACAGGGGAGAGACCCAGTACTTC. Protein: CASSIVHRGETQYF. The entire variable domain, with the rest obtained from reference TRBV19 and TRBJ2-5, is as follows: DGGITQSPKYLFRKEGQNVTLSCEQNLNHDAMYWYRQDPGQGLRLIYYSQIVNDFQKGDIAEGYSVSREKKESFPLTVTSAQKNPTAFYLCASSIVHRGETQYFGPGTRLLVL.

The chain carries TRBV30 and TRBJ1-2; weak D call: TRBD1 (6 bases). Germline-derived CDR1 and CDR2 are GTSNPN and SVGIG (reference sequence). V was shortened by 0 bases and J by 1 base, with 12 bases between the two germline ends. The CDR3 extends over 15 amino acids. The CDR3, as DNA: TGTGCCTGGAGTGTACCAGGGGTCTATAACTATGGCTACACCTTC. It encodes CAWSVPGVYNYGYTF.

The rearrangement joins TRBV27 to TRBJ2-1; TRBD2 matches at 14 bases. V was pared by 6 bases and J by 7 bases, with 5 bases of the junction left unmatched. The CDR3 length is 15 residues. Germline V gene lookup returns CDR1 MNHEY and CDR2 SMNVEV (reference sequence). The CDR3 nucleotides are TGTGCCAGCAGCAGACTAGCGGGAGGGCCAAATGAGCAGTTCTTC. It specifies CASSRLAGGPNEQFF.